This T cell receptor beta chain stems from a study of beta chain features in type 1 diabetes. Study as a whole: Cells sorted and examined across all samples totaled approximately 100,000,000. Points from the study as a whole: PCR may have favored shorter templates equally in patients and controls. VDJ junctions sequenced from type 1 diabetes patients showed fewer insertions and more deletions. Shortening of TCRB CDR3s, moderate but significant, appeared in all four CD4+ subsets of Type 1 diabetes patients.

CD45RO/CCR7/CD25/CD127/CD95/CD27 sorting isolated CD4+ naive, central memory, regulatory and stem cell-like memory cells. This clone was detected only a few times. Its antigen is not known. Expressed TCRB transcripts were sequenced because the entire RNA isolate underwent reverse transcription. Method: immunoSEQ multiplex PCR; TCRdb's copy keeps in-frame clones and lacks some. The sample includes 600,000 or so clones, under 15% seen only once; the top ten take more than 0.095%. The germline V gene has CDR1 SGHVS and CDR2 FNYEAQ. The CDR3 is made up of 16 amino acids. The ends lost 1 base at V and 0 bases at J; junction bases unmatched: 3.

The chain joins TRBV7-6 to TRBJ2-3, with 8 positions matching TRBD2. The receptor was isolated from a man under 40 with type 1 diabetes. Sequencing was done on a sample of naive CD4+ T cells from blood. The chain's CDR3 is CASSLERGRSTDTQYF. CDR3 DNA: TGTGCCAGCAGCTTAGAGCGGGGGCGCAGCACAGATACGCAGTATTTT.